A selection of T cell receptor beta chains follows, all from one sample in a study of T cell repertoires in cytomegalovirus infection. TCRdb re-derived calls from the reads in MiXCR, one entry per CDR3 protein. In the table there are approximately 910,000 distinct CDR3 sequences, roughly 30% of which are singletons. No antigens are known for them. The sample consisted of cultured CD8+ T cells from PBMCs, taken from culture after CMV antigen stimulation. The receptors come from a human donor in good health (CMV status not recorded). Some clones in this sample may be carry-over from other donors' samples. Each CDR3 is given without its conserved first and last residue.

j_call v_call cdr3_aa
TRBJ2-4 TRBV7-6 ASSPGIGNIQY
TRBJ2-7 TRBV7-9 ASSLPGQGDEQY
TRBJ1-1 TRBV7-6 ASSSIGIVTEAS
TRBJ2-1 TRBV20-1 SALPREGEASYNEQF
TRBJ2-1 TRBV7-2 ASSLGLRTHNEQF
TRBJ2-2 TRBV29-1 SVITGYGELF
TRBJ1-6 TRBV19 ASSIEGYAGGSPLH
TRBJ2-2 TRBV6-6 ASSFTLGGRNTGELF
TRBJ2-2 TRBV7-6 ASSPGLAGLTGELF
TRBJ2-1 TRBV5-1 ASSPNVDEQF
TRBJ1-6 TRBV27 ASSPDSLSYNSPLH
TRBJ2-3 TRBV19 ASRPAGDTQY
TRBJ1-6 TRBV6-6 ASTHNSPLH
TRBJ2-3 TRBV7-6 ASSPGKWGGDTQY
TRBJ2-1 TRBV12-3/TRBV12-4 ASSPPGGPSNEQF
TRBJ1-5 TRBV5-5 ASSLADRGYSNQPQH
TRBJ2-1 TRBV2 ASSEGSGGLNEQF
TRBJ2-2 TRBV12-5 ASALSRDYLTGELF
TRBJ2-1 TRBV7-9 ASSSRTGNNEQF
TRBJ2-1 TRBV5-8 ASDTGVWGNEQF
TRBJ2-5 TRBV7-2 ASSLGGRLGETQY
TRBJ1-2 TRBV27 ASSLSRTGIGYT
TRBJ2-3 TRBV12-3/TRBV12-4 ASSLGQEGGTDTQY
TRBJ1-5 TRBV24-1 ATGRAGTDQPQH
TRBJ1-1 TRBV10-3 AISEQVSNTEAF
TRBJ2-2 TRBV7-3 ASSLLTGYTGELF
TRBJ2-1 TRBV7-9 ASSLARTLYNEQF
TRBJ2-2 TRBV7-6 ASSLSRGWELF
TRBJ2-1 TRBV7-9 ASSATSGGAHEQF
TRBJ1-2 TRBV4-3 ASSQDGELYGYT
TRBJ2-1 TRBV4-2 ASSQAPGDNEQF
TRBJ2-1 TRBV14 ASSQRDRGVHEQF
TRBJ2-3 TRBV2 ASSDPSGRRDTQY
TRBJ2-1 TRBV19 ASSKRQGAYSSYNEQF
TRBJ2-3 TRBV7-3 ASSPLRDRRTDTQY
TRBJ2-7 TRBV6-5 ASSHSAYRSHEQY
TRBJ2-3 TRBV13 ASSPQWGSLTDTQY
TRBJ2-1 TRBV7-6 ASSLNGLSSYNEQF
TRBJ1-5 TRBV6-5 ARGDKAAMSNQPQH
TRBJ1-5 TRBV20-1 SARDSGQGIYSNQPQH
TRBJ1-2 TRBV27 ASSTTGRGYGYT
TRBJ2-7 TRBV12-5 AGSDEQY
TRBJ1-2 TRBV6-1 ASSSLIQGATIYGYT
TRBJ2-1 TRBV28 ASSFRGGINEQF
TRBJ2-5 TRBV7-8 ASSFPGQARETQY
TRBJ2-5 TRBV6-1 ASNTGDETQY
TRBJ2-7 TRBV4-1 ASSQESPPKSYEQY
TRBJ1-1 TRBV6-6 ASSYSEGLNTEAF
TRBJ2-1 TRBV14 ASSQDGGYDEQF
TRBJ2-5 TRBV6-2/TRBV6-3 ASSTLWTEETQY
TRBJ1-2 TRBV4-2 ASSHLKRGQGSGYT
TRBJ1-2 TRBV19 ASSVAGADYGYT
TRBJ1-2 TRBV7-4 ASSSPQSGEARYGYT
TRBJ2-7 TRBV7-6 ASSLVRDSYNAYEQY
TRBJ2-6 TRBV7-6 ASSLPGRDLTSGANVLT
TRBJ1-5 TRBV7-8 ASSFLSGSGNQPQH
TRBJ2-5 TRBV28 ASRSWDGQVGETQY
TRBJ1-2 TRBV7-2 ASSLDTDYGYT
TRBJ2-7 TRBV7-4 ASSPDFHEQY
TRBJ1-4 TRBV27 ASSRERGQINEKLF